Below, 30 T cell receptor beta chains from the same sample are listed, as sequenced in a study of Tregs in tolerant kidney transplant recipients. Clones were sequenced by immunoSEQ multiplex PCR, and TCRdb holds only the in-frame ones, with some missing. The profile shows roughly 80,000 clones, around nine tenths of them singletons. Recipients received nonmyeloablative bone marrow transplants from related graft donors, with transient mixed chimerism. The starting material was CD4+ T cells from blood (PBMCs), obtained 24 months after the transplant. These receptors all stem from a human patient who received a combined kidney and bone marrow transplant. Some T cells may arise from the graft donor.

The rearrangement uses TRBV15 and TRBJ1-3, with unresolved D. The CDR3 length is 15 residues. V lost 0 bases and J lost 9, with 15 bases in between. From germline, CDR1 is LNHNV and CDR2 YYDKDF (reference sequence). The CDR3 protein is CATSRDSGPRSTIYF. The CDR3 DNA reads TGTGCCACCAGCAGAGATAGTGGCCCACGGAGCACCATATATTTT.

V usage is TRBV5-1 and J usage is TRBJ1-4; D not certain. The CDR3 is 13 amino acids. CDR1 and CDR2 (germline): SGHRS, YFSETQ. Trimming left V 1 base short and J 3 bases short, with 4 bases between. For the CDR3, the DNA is TGCGCCAGCAGCTTGCTTGCTAATGAAAAACTGTTTTTT. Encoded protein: CASSLLANEKLFF.

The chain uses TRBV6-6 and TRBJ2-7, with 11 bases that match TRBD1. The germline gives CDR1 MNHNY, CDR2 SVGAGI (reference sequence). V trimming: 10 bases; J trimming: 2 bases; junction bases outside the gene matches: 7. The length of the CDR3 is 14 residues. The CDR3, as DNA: TGTGCCACTATACGGGACAGGGGGGCCTACGAGCAGTACTTC. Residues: CATIRDRGAYEQYF.

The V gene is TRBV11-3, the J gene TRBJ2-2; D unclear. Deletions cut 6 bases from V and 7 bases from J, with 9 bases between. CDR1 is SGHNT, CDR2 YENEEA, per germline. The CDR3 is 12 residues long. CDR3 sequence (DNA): TGTGCCAGCAGGAGAATAGACGGGGAGCTGTTTTTT. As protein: CASRRIDGELFF.

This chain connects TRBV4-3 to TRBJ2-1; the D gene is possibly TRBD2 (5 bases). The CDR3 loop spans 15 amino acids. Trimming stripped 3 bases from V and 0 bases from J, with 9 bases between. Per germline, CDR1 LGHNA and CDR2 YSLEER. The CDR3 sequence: CASSHSSGSYNEQFF. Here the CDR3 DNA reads TGCGCCAGCAGCCATTCCAGCGGCTCCTACAATGAGCAGTTCTTC.

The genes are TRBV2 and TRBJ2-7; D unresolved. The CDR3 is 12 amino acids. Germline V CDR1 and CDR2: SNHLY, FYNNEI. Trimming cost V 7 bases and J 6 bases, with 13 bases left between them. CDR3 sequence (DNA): TGTGCCAGCATGTCGTTAGTAGCCGAGCAGTACTTC. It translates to CASMSLVAEQYF.

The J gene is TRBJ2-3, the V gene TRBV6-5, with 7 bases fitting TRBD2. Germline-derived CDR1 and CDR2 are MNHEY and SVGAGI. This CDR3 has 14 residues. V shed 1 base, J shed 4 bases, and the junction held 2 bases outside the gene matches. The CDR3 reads CASSYFGGADTQYF. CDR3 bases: TGTGCCAGCAGTTACTTTGGGGGGGCAGATACGCAGTATTTT.

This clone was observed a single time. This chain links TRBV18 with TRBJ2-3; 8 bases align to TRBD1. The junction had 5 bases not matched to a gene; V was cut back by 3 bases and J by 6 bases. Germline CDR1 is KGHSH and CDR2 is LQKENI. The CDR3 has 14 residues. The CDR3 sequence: CASSPLQGADTQYF. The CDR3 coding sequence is TGTGCCAGCTCACCCCTTCAGGGGGCGGATACGCAGTATTTT.

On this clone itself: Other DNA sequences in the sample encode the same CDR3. Written as DNA, the CDR3 is TGCGCCAGCAGCATAGCGATTTATAATTCACCCCTCCACTTT. Amino acid sequence: CASSIAIYNSPLHF. The chain joins TRBV5-1 to TRBJ1-6; D is undetermined. The CDR3 loop spans 14 amino acids. V shed 4 bases and J shed 4 bases, with 9 bases lying between them. Germline lookup yields CDR1 SGHRS and CDR2 YFSETQ.

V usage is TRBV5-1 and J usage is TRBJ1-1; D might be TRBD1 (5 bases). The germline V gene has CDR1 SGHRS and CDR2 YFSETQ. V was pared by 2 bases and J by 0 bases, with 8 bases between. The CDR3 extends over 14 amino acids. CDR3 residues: CASSLTGLNTEAFF. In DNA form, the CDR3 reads TGCGCCAGCAGCTTAACAGGCTTGAACACTGAAGCTTTCTTT.

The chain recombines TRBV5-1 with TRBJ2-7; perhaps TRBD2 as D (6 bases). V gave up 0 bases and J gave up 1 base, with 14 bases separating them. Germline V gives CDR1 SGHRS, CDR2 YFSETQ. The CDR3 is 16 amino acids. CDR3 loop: CASSLERAVSSYEQYF. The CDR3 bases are TGCGCCAGCAGCTTGGAGCGGGCAGTCTCATCCTACGAGCAGTACTTC.

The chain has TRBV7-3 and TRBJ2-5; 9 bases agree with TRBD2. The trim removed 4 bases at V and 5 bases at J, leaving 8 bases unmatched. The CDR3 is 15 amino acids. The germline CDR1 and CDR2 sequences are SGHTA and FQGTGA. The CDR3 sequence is CASSWSRGGDETQYF. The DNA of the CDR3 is TGTGCCAGCAGCTGGTCTCGCGGGGGGGATGAGACCCAGTACTTC.

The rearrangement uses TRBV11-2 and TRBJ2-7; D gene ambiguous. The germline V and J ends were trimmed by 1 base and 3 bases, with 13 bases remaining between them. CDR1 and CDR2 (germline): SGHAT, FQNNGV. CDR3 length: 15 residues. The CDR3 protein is CASSLGRYSRYEQYF. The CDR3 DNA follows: TGTGCCAGCAGCTTAGGTCGATACTCTCGCTACGAGCAGTACTTC.

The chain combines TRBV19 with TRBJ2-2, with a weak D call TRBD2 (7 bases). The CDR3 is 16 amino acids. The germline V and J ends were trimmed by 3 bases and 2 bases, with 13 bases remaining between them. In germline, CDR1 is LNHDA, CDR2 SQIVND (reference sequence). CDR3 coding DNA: TGTGCCAGTAGTATGATAGGGGGGGACAACACCGGGGAGCTGTTTTTT. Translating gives CASSMIGGDNTGELFF.

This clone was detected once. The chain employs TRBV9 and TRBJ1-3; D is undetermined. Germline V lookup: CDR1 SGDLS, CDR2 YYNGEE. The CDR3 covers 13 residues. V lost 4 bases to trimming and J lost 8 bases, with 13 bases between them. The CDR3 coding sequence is TGTGCCAGCAGCCGTATTATACGGGACACCATATATTTT. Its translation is CASSRIIRDTIYF.

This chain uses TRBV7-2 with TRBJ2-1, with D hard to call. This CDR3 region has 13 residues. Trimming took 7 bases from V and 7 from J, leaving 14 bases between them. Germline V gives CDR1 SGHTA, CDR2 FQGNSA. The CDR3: CASTPAAFNEQFF. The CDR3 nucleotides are TGTGCCAGCACCCCTGCAGCGTTTAATGAGCAGTTCTTC.

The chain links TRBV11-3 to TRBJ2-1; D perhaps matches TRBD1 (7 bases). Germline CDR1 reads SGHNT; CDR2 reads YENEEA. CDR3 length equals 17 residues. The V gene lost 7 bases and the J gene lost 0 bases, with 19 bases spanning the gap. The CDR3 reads CASTSQGGLNSYNEQFF. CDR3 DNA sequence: TGTGCCAGCACCTCCCAGGGGGGTTTGAACTCCTACAATGAGCAGTTCTTC.

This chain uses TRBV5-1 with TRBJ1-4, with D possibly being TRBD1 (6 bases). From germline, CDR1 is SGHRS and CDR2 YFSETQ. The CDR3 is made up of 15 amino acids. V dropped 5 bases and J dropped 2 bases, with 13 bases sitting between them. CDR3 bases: TGCGCCAGCAGACAGGGATCTACGACTAATGAAAAACTGTTTTTT. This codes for CASRQGSTTNEKLFF.

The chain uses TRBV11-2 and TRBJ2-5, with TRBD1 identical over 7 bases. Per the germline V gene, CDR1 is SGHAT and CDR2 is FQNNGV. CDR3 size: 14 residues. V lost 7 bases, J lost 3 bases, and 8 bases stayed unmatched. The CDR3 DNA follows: TGTGCCAGCACCCCGACAGGGTACGAAGAGACCCAGTACTTC. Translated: CASTPTGYEETQYF.

The CDR3 loop is CASRWSGGETQYF. DNA of the CDR3: TGTGCCTCTCGGTGGTCTGGAGGAGAGACCCAGTACTTC. The chain links TRBV28 to TRBJ2-5; a possible D gene is TRBD2 (5 bases). Trimming left V 11 bases short and J 4 bases short, with 17 bases between. This CDR3 region has 13 residues. The germline CDR1 and CDR2 sequences are MDHEN and SYDVKM.

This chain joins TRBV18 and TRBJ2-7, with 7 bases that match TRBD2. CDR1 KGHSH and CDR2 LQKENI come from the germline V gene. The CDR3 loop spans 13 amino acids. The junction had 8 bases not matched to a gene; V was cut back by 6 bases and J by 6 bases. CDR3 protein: CASSPGEGREQYF. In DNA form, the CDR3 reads TGTGCCAGCTCGCCGGGGGAGGGTCGCGAGCAGTACTTC.

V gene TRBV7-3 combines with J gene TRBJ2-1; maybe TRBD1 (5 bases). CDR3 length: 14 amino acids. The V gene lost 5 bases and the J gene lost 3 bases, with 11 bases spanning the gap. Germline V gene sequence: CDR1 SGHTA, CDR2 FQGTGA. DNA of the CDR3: TGTGCCAGCAGCCTTCAGGGTGACTACAATGAGCAGTTCTTC. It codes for CASSLQGDYNEQFF.

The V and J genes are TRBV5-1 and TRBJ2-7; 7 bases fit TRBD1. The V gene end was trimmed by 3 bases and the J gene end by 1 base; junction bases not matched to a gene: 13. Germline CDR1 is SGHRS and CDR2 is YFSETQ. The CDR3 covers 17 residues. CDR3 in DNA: TGCGCCAGCAGCTCCCCTTCCAACAGGGGTTCTTCCTACGAGCAGTACTTC. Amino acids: CASSSPSNRGSSYEQYF.

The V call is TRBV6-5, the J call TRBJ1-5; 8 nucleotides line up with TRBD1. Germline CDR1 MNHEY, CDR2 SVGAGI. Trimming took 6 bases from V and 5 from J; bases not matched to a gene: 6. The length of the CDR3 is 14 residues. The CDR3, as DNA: TGTGCCAGCAGCAAACAGGGGGGCCATCAGCCCCAGCATTTT. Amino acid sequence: CASSKQGGHQPQHF.

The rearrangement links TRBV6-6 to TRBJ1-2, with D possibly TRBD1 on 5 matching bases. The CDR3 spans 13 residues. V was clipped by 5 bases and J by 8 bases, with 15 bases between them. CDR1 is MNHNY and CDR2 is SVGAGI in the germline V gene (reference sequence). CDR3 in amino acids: CASSPDSWKGYTF. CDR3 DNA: TGTGCCAGCAGTCCAGACAGTTGGAAAGGCTACACCTTC.

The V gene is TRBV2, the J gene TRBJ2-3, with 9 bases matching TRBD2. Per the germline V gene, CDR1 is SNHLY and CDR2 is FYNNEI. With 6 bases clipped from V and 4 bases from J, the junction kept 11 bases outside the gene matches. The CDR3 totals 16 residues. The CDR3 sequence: CASSTLGGGAPDTQYF. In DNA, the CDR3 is TGTGCCAGCAGCACCTTAGGCGGGGGGGCACCAGATACGCAGTATTTT.

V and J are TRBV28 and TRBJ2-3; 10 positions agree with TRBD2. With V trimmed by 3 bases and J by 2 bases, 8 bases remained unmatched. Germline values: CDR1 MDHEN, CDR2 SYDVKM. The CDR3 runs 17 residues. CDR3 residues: CASSFLEAGGNTDTQYF. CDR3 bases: TGTGCCAGCAGTTTCCTCGAAGCGGGGGGGAACACAGATACGCAGTATTTT.

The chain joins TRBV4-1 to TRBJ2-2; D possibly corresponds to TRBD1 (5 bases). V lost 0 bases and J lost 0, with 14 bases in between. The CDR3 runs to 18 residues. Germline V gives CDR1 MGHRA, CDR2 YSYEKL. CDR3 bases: TGCGCCAGCAGCCAAGATCCCGGCAGGGATGCGAACACCGGGGAGCTGTTTTTT. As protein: CASSQDPGRDANTGELFF.

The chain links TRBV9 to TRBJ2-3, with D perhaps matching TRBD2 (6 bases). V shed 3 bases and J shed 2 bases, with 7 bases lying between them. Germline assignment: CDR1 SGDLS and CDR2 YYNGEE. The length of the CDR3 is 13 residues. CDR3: CASSGDSTDTQYF. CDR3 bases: TGTGCCAGCAGCGGGGACTCCACAGATACGCAGTATTTT.

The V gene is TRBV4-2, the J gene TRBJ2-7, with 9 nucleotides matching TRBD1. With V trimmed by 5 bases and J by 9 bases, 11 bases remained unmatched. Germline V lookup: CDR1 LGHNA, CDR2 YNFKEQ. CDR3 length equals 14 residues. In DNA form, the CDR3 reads TGTGCCAGCAGCTCGCCGGGACAGGGTCGTGGGCAGTACTTC. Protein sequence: CASSSPGQGRGQYF.